The source of this T cell receptor beta chain is a study of beta chain features in type 1 diabetes. Study-wide results and caveats: The study found fewer insertions and more deletions at VDJ junctions in type 1 diabetes patients. cDNA-based sequencing might over-represent cells highly expressing TCR. Possible PCR preference for shorter templates applied equally to patients and controls.

V lost 5 bases and J lost 5, with 24 bases in between. CDR3 length: 18 residues. Germline loops: CDR1 SEHNR, CDR2 FQNEAQ (reference sequence). As every portion of the isolated RNA was reverse transcribed, the sequencing read expressed TCRB transcripts. TCRdb's copy holds only in-frame clones and misses some; the assay was immunoSEQ multiplex PCR. The sample records 9,300 or so clones, 75% to 80% being singletons. In the case of this clone: What it binds is not known.

Input material: Tregs from blood. The source of this sequence is a woman aged 18-30 years in good health. V is TRBV7-9 and J is TRBJ2-2; D gene ambiguous. The CDR3 region has the DNA TGTGCCAGCAGCCTCCCATCGGTGGGCAGTTGGGCAACCGGGGAGCTGTTTTTT. Translation: CASSLPSVGSWATGELFF.